A single sample gave rise to the 26 T cell receptor beta chains below, sequenced in a study of Graves' ophthalmopathy and Graves' hyperthyroidism. Amplification of the TCR beta CDR3 regions used RNA transcripts (as template). Investigators did first-round RT-PCR with HTBI primers, then second-round multiplex PCR. MiXCR, applied by TCRdb to the multiplex PCR reads, yields one record per CDR3 protein. The data contain 1 million to 1.3 million distinct CDR3 sequences, about 38% of them singletons. Sequences were obtained from peripheral blood or thyroid tissue (not recorded which). Receptors originate from an adult man with Graves' hyperthyroidism.

CDR3 region: CASSADPWEVEQYF. The CDR3 DNA sequence: TGTGCCAGTTCAGCAGATCCCTGGGAGGTCGAGCAGTACTTC. This rearrangement joins TRBV6-6 to TRBJ2-7; possible D gene TRBD2, 6 bases. The CDR3 is made up of 14 amino acids. Deletions cut 9 bases from V and 6 bases from J, with 21 bases between. CDR1 is MNHNY and CDR2 is SVGAGI in the germline V gene (reference sequence).

This clonotype was recorded many times. J is TRBJ2-7 and V is TRBV11-2; TRBD1 agrees at 8 bases. The CDR3 spans 16 residues. Trimming took 0 bases from V and 2 from J; bases not matched to a gene: 6. The germline V gene has CDR1 SGHAT and CDR2 FQNNGV. As DNA, the CDR3 is TGTGCCAGCAGCTTAGAAGGGTCAGGGGGCCCCTACGAGCAGTACTTC. It is translated as CASSLEGSGGPYEQYF.

This clonotype has a count of ten or more. The chain is built from TRBV9 and TRBJ2-7; D is unresolved. V was cut by 5 bases and J by 7 bases, with 10 bases left in between. Germline V gives CDR1 SGDLS, CDR2 YYNGEE. The CDR3 covers 11 residues. CDR3 coding DNA: TGTGCCAGCAGAGGAAGCAGAGAGCAGTACTTC. Translation gives CASRGSREQYF.

CDR3 sequence: CASSFAGAFSEQYF. CDR3 DNA: TGTGCCAGCAGTTTTGCGGGGGCGTTTTCCGAGCAGTACTTC. The chain uses TRBV2 and TRBJ2-7; tentative D call: TRBD2 (7 bases). V gave up 5 bases and J gave up 6 bases, with 17 bases separating them. Per germline, CDR1 SNHLY and CDR2 FYNNEI. This CDR3 spans 14 amino acids.

This chain connects TRBV25-1 to TRBJ2-2; tentative D call: TRBD2 (6 bases). Trimming cost V 9 bases and J 1 base, with 18 bases left between them. Germline loops: CDR1 MGHDK, CDR2 SYGVNS. The CDR3 extends over 16 amino acids. The CDR3 DNA follows: TGTGCCAGTAGTATATCCGGGAGCAGGAACACCGGGGAGCTGTTTTTT. Amino acid sequence: CASSISGSRNTGELFF.

This clonotype was detected ten times or more. V is TRBV12-3 or TRBV12-4 and J is TRBJ1-4; D is undetermined. The CDR3 is made up of 14 amino acids. Trimming removed 6 bases at V and 4 bases at J, with 12 bases between. The CDR3 region has the DNA TGTGCCAGCAGGCAGACGGTTGGTAATGAAAAACTGTTTTTT. Amino acids: CASRQTVGNEKLFF.

This chain uses TRBV11-2 with TRBJ2-7; D gene ambiguous. Germline lookup yields CDR1 SGHAT and CDR2 FQNNGV. Trimming left V 1 base short and J 3 bases short, with 16 bases between. The CDR3 runs 16 residues. The CDR3 here is CASSLVENWILYEQYF. The DNA for the CDR3 is TGTGCCAGCAGCTTAGTGGAAAATTGGATTCTCTACGAGCAGTACTTC. The variable domain in full, completed from reference TRBV11-2 and TRBJ2-7, reads EAGVAQSPRYKIIEKRQSVAFWCNPISGHATLYWYQQILGQGPKLLIQFQNNGVVDDSQLPKDRFSAERLKGVDSTLKIQPAKLEDSAVYLCASSLVENWILYEQYFGPGTRLTVT.

In this sample, this clonotype turned up many times. V is TRBV12-3 or TRBV12-4 and J is TRBJ1-5; D is perhaps TRBD1 (5 bases). V lost 6 bases to trimming and J lost 6 bases, with 12 bases between them. The CDR3 runs 13 residues. CDR3 loop: CASRDTMGQPQHF. DNA for the CDR3: TGTGCCAGCAGGGACACGATGGGTCAGCCCCAGCATTTT.

Only a few counts were recorded for this clonotype. V gene TRBV5-6 combines with J gene TRBJ2-7, with 10 positions matching TRBD1. V trimming: 0 bases; J trimming: 4 bases; junction bases outside the gene matches: 7. The CDR3 has 16 residues. Germline V lookup: CDR1 SGHDT, CDR2 YYEEEE. The CDR3 sequence: CASSLGDRDRGYEQYF. CDR3 DNA sequence: TGTGCCAGCAGCTTGGGTGACCGGGACAGGGGATACGAGCAGTACTTC.

This clonotype has a count of ten or more. The chain couples TRBV7-6 to TRBJ2-2; D unclear. There are 13 residues in the CDR3. From germline, CDR1 is SGHVS and CDR2 FNYEAQ. Deletions cut 5 bases from V and 5 bases from J, with 9 bases between. The CDR3, as DNA: TGTGCCAGCAGCATGGACGTAACCGGGGAGCTGTTTTTT. It codes for CASSMDVTGELFF.

Worth noting for this clonotype: Relative to the germline gene, one junction end is altered; a read error may explain this. The J gene is TRBJ2-2, the V gene TRBV5-8; TRBD1 is a possible D gene (6 bases). This CDR3 has 16 residues. Germline values: CDR1 SGHTS, CDR2 YDEGEE. CDR3 protein: CASSLEAGVNTEELFF. The CDR3 DNA follows: TGTGCCAGCAGCTTGGAAGCAGGGGTGAACACCGAGGAGCTGTTTTTT.

This clonotype was seen repeatedly, ten times or more. The rearrangement uses TRBV20-1 and TRBJ1-5, with no clear D. The CDR3 loop spans 15 amino acids. The ends were cut back, 0 bases at V and 6 bases at J, with 15 bases in the middle. CDR1 and CDR2 from the germline V gene are DFQATT and SNEGSKA (reference sequence). DNA for the CDR3: TGCAGTGCTAGAGACGCCCAGAGGGTGGCTCAGCCCCAGCATTTT. Its translation is CSARDAQRVAQPQHF.

The chain carries TRBV10-3 and TRBJ1-5; possibly TRBD1 for D (6 bases). V was trimmed by 4 bases and J by 11 bases, leaving 18 bases between them. The CDR3 has 14 amino acids. Germline V gene data show CDR1 as ENHRY and CDR2 as SYGVKD. The CDR3 here is CAISGGHLQETQHF. The CDR3 bases are TGTGCCATCAGTGGGGGACACCTCCAAGAGACCCAGCATTTT.

The chain is built from TRBV7-9 and TRBJ2-5, with a tentative D call TRBD1 (6 bases). This CDR3 comprises 16 residues. Germline CDR1 reads SEHNR; CDR2 reads FQNEAQ (reference sequence). V was pared by 5 bases and J by 4 bases, with 20 bases between. For the CDR3, the DNA is TGTGCCAGCAGCCCAAGGACAGTGGGGCGAGGAGAGACCCAGTACTTC. Amino acid sequence: CASSPRTVGRGETQYF.

This clonotype has just one count. J is TRBJ1-1 and V is TRBV12-3 or TRBV12-4; perhaps TRBD1 as D (5 bases). Trimming removed 0 bases at V and 6 bases at J, with 17 bases between. This CDR3 is 16 amino acids long. CDR3 residues: CASSLALGAPEAEAFF. CDR3 in DNA: TGTGCCAGCAGTTTAGCGCTAGGGGCCCCGGAGGCTGAAGCTTTCTTT.

This clonotype was seen ten or more times. J is TRBJ1-6 and V is TRBV9, with D hard to call. The V gene lost 0 bases and the J gene lost 7 bases, with 11 bases spanning the gap. From germline, CDR1 is SGDLS and CDR2 YYNGEE. This CDR3 has 15 residues. The CDR3 sequence: CASSVVGVVNSPLHF. For the CDR3, the DNA is TGTGCCAGCAGCGTAGTTGGGGTGGTGAATTCACCCCTCCACTTT.

This clonotype was recorded at least ten times. V usage is TRBV7-2 and J usage is TRBJ2-7; tentative D call: TRBD1 (6 bases). This CDR3 has 14 residues. CDR1 and CDR2 from the germline V gene are SGHTA and FQGNSA. V lost 5 bases and J lost 2, with 13 bases in between. CDR3 residues: CASSHRDGPYEQYF. The CDR3, as DNA: TGTGCCAGCAGCCACAGGGACGGCCCCTACGAGCAGTACTTC.

Ten or more counts support this clonotype. At one end the junction does not follow the germline gene, possibly because of a read error. This chain joins TRBV5-4 and TRBJ2-7; no clear D gene. Germline loops: CDR1 SGHNT, CDR2 YYREEE (reference sequence). CDR3 length: 11 residues. CDR3 protein: CASRRTYEQYF. CDR3 DNA sequence: TGCGCCAGCAGACGTACCTACGAGCAGTACTTC.

The CDR3 DNA reads as TGTGCCAGCAGTTCGACTAGCGGGTACCAAGAGACCCAGTACTTC. Protein: CASSSTSGYQETQYF. The gene calls are TRBV11-1 and TRBJ2-5, with 10 bases that match TRBD2. The CDR3 is made up of 15 amino acids. V lost 6 bases and J lost 0; bases outside the gene matches: 4. Germline values: CDR1 SGHAT, CDR2 FQDESV (reference sequence).

This clonotype came up many times. CDR3 sequence: CASSLRKLGYEQYF. CDR3 bases: TGTGCCAGCAGCCTCCGTAAGCTAGGCTACGAGCAGTACTTC. The J gene is TRBJ2-7, the V gene TRBV14; the D is unclear. CDR1 and CDR2 (germline): SGHDN, FVKESK. Trimming cost V 4 bases and J 3 bases, with 13 bases left between them. The CDR3 runs to 14 residues.

This clonotype occurred once. This could be a read error, since a much larger clone is one nucleotide away. CDR3: CASSPGTDAYEQYF. CDR3 bases: TGCGCCAGCAGCCCGGGGACAGACGCCTACGAGCAGTACTTC. The V gene is TRBV5-1, the J gene TRBJ2-7; 7 nucleotides align to TRBD1. This CDR3 has 14 residues. With V trimmed by 4 bases and J by 2 bases, 6 bases remained unmatched. Germline V CDR1 and CDR2: SGHRS, YFSETQ.

The chain uses TRBV25-1 and TRBJ2-5; 16 nucleotides agree with TRBD2. V was clipped by 6 bases and J by 6 bases; unmatched bases: 13. The CDR3 loop spans 18 amino acids. Germline CDR1 MGHDK, CDR2 SYGVNS. CDR3: CASSPGLAGGIEQKTQYF. CDR3 sequence (DNA): TGTGCCAGCAGCCCGGGACTAGCGGGAGGGATTGAACAAAAGACCCAGTACTTC.

V gene TRBV19 combines with J gene TRBJ2-7; 8 nucleotides align to TRBD1. CDR3 size: 15 residues. The germline CDR1 and CDR2 sequences are LNHDA and SQIVND (reference sequence). Germline trimming cut 3 bases from V and 3 bases from J; bases unmatched to any gene: 7. The CDR3, as DNA: TGTGCCAGTAGTATGGGGGAACAGGGGGTCTACGAGCAGTACTTC. Translating gives CASSMGEQGVYEQYF. Full variable domain (remainder filled in from reference TRBV19 and TRBJ2-7): DGGITQSPKYLFRKEGQNVTLSCEQNLNHDAMYWYRQDPGQGLRLIYYSQIVNDFQKGDIAEGYSVSREKKESFPLTVTSAQKNPTAFYLCASSMGEQGVYEQYFGPGTRLTVT.

This clonotype came up many times. V is TRBV25-1 and J is TRBJ1-2, with TRBD1 matching 9 bases. CDR1 and CDR2 (germline): MGHDK, SYGVNS. The trim removed 5 bases at V and 3 bases at J, leaving 4 bases unmatched. The CDR3 runs 14 residues. The CDR3: CASSRDRDYYGYTF. In nucleotides, the CDR3 is TGTGCCAGCAGTAGGGACAGGGATTACTATGGCTACACCTTC.

There are many counts of this clonotype. The chain couples TRBV5-1 to TRBJ2-7, with 7 bases aligning to TRBD1. The length of the CDR3 is 15 residues. The ends lost 2 bases at V and 2 bases at J; junction bases unmatched: 7. Germline lookup yields CDR1 SGHRS and CDR2 YFSETQ. The CDR3 nucleotides read TGCGCCAGCAGCTTCGACAGGGCTTCAACCTACGAGCAGTACTTC. This encodes CASSFDRASTYEQYF.

Details on this clonotype: A read error may be the cause here, since a much bigger clone is one base away. The genes are TRBV20-1 and TRBJ1-1, with 10 bases fitting TRBD1. Per the germline V gene, CDR1 is DFQATT and CDR2 is SNEGSKA (reference sequence). The CDR3 is 14 amino acids. CDR3 sequence reads: CSAVETGGYTEASF. In DNA form, the CDR3 reads TGCAGTGCTGTTGAGACAGGGGGCTACACTGAAGCTTCCTTT.